The next 3 T cell receptor beta chains were all read from a single sample in a study of T cell responses to AZD1222 COVID-19 vaccine (dated by TCRdb to the early 2020s). Receptor amplification or capture employed the immunoSEQ multiplex PCR assay. TCRdb re-hosts the immuneACCESS table, in-frame sequences only. Its copies lack some clones; in the studies checked, an unresolved V gene accounts for under half of them, and the cause for the rest is not known. The sample table lists 95,000 to 100,000 clones, about nine tenths of them with a count of one. The ten largest account for 1% to 1.5% of the sample. The sample's time point, from its label and the paper: baseline before first vaccination. The sample in question was peripheral blood, obtained on day 0 of AZD1222 vaccination. The receptors originated from an adult in good health.

The V call is TRBV7-9, the J call TRBJ1-1; D possibly corresponds to TRBD1 (5 bases). Germline V CDR1 and CDR2: SEHNR, FQNEAQ (reference sequence). The V gene lost 5 bases and the J gene lost 3 bases, with 19 bases spanning the gap. The CDR3 runs 16 residues. The DNA for the CDR3 is TGTGCCAGCAGCCCTACCAGTCTGAGGGGCCACACTGAAGCTTTCTTT. As protein: CASSPTSLRGHTEAFF.

V and J are TRBV7-9 and TRBJ1-2; a weak D match, TRBD1 (5 bases). V was cut by 0 bases and J by 3 bases, with 11 bases left in between. CDR1 and CDR2 (germline): SEHNR, FQNEAQ (reference sequence). The CDR3 totals 15 residues. Here the CDR3 DNA reads TGTGCCAGCAGCTTAGCGCTGGACACATACTATGGCTACACCTTC. Its translation: CASSLALDTYYGYTF.

About this clone: This sample also contains other DNA sequences that code for the same CDR3. The CDR3 DNA reads as TGTGCCAGCAGTTACTCGAATCCTGCGAACACTGAAGCTTTCTTT. Amino acids: CASSYSNPANTEAFF. The V call is TRBV6-5, the J call TRBJ1-1; D is undetermined. V dropped 0 bases and J dropped 1 base, with 9 bases sitting between them. The CDR3 contains 15 residues. The germline V gene encodes CDR1 MNHEY and CDR2 SVGAGI.